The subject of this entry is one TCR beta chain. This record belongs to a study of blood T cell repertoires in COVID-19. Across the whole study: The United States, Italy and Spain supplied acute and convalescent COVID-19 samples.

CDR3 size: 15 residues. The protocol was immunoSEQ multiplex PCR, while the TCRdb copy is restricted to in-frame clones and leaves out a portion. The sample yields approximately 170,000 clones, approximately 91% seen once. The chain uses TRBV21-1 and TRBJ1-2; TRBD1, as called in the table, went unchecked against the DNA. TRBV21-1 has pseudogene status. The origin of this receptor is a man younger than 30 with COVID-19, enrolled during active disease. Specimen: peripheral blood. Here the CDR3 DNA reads TGTGCCAGCAGCAAAGGGACAGGGGCCAACTATGGCTACACCTTC. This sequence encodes CASSKGTGANYGYTF.